This T cell receptor beta chain came from a study of spatial heterogeneity in lung cancer. Across the whole study: Consistent detection of more beta-chain than alpha-chain sequences was observed.

This clonotype was counted a few times. Trimming stripped 2 bases from V and 8 bases from J, with 10 bases between. Germline V gene lookup returns CDR1 MDHEN and CDR2 SYDVKM. The CDR3 loop spans 14 amino acids. As to time point: sample taken at primary tumor resection. No cell sorting; template was whole RNA from tumor, lung tissue or PBMC. Each CDR3 protein gets one entry after TCRdb re-called the 5' RACE reads with MiXCR. The table records some 10,000 distinct CDR3 sequences, over 15% of them present only once. Sequenced material: PBMCs, taken at surgery. The TCR was taken from a male donor with early-stage non-small cell lung cancer. The rearrangement uses TRBV28 and TRBJ1-6; unclear D gene. CDR3 region: CASSLPLVDSPLHF. The CDR3 DNA reads TGTGCCAGCAGTTTACCTCTAGTCGATTCACCCCTCCACTTT.